The present TCR beta chain was sequenced within a study of T-cell memory formation after mild COVID-19. Across the study: TCR clusters largely stayed donor specific.

UMIs and sample barcodes were carried by the TCR alpha and TCR beta cDNA libraries that 5'RACE produced using constant-segment primers. Via MiXCR, TCRdb re-called the 5' RACE reads, giving one row per CDR3 protein. The profile shows roughly 160,000 distinct CDR3 sequences, 11% of them singletons. V was cut by 5 bases and J by 10 bases, with 9 bases left in between. This CDR3 comprises 11 residues. Germline-derived CDR1 and CDR2 are SEHNR and FQNEAQ (reference sequence). The clonotype originates from a man younger than 35 who had mild COVID-19 (a few samples of this study predate the infection). Cell type and time point are not known. V is TRBV7-9 and J is TRBJ2-1; no clear D. Sequencing was carried out using PBMCs or a T cell subset sorted from them (not recorded which). DNA of the CDR3: TGTGCCAGCAGCCCTAAAAGGGAGCAGTTCTTC. Residues: CASSPKREQFF.